This T cell receptor beta chain was profiled in a study of blood T cell repertoires in COVID-19. Study details: Spain, Italy and the United States supplied samples that represented acute and convalescent COVID-19.

Trimming removed 8 bases from V and 0 bases from J, with 13 bases in between. Germline V gives CDR1 GTSNPN, CDR2 SVGIG (reference sequence). The CDR3 runs 13 residues. In the original processing: For nucleated cells, counts were estimated from reference gene primer amplification. Assay: immunoSEQ multiplex PCR; the TCRdb copy retains only in-frame clones and omits some. V, J and clone size are taken as reported in that table, and D and trimming were inferred from the DNA itself. The data contain 150,000 to 200,000 clones, 80% to 90% of them singletons. Material for sequencing was peripheral blood. The chain employs TRBV30 and TRBJ1-1; tentatively, D is TRBD1 (5 bases). This receptor was obtained from a man aged 45 to 65 with active or convalescent COVID-19. The CDR3 spells CAKRGSLNTEAFF. CDR3 nucleotide sequence: TGTGCCAAACGGGGGTCCCTGAACACTGAAGCTTTCTTT.